The 6 T cell receptor beta chains in this list originate from one sample, sequenced in a study of CD8 T cells in ankylosing spondylitis. MiXCR, applied by TCRdb to the 5' RACE reads, yields one record per CDR3 protein. The data hold roughly 130,000 distinct CDR3 sequences, with about 6.4% observed a single time. The sequenced sample consisted of blood, either unsorted or a sorted T cell fraction (not recorded which). The receptors originated from a male donor with ankylosing spondylitis or in good health (not recorded which).

Ten or more counts support this clonotype. This chain joins TRBV9 and TRBJ2-5; TRBD1 matches 8 bases. The junction had 13 bases not matched to a gene; V was cut back by 4 bases and J by 5 bases. From germline, CDR1 is SGDLS and CDR2 YYNGEE. CDR3 size: 16 residues. The CDR3 DNA reads TGTGCCAGCAGCCCAGCCCCACGACAGGGGAAGGAGACCCAGTACTTC. Protein sequence: CASSPAPRQGKETQYF.

Many counts were recorded for this clonotype. The V call is TRBV12-3 or TRBV12-4, the J call TRBJ2-6, with TRBD1 as a possible D gene (5 bases). This CDR3 has 16 amino acids. With 5 bases removed from V and 0 bases from J, the gap between germline ends came to 11 bases. CDR3 region: CASSRGSPSGANVLTF. Written as DNA, the CDR3 is TGTGCCAGCAGTAGGGGAAGCCCCTCTGGGGCCAACGTCCTGACTTTC.

The V call is TRBV27, the J call TRBJ1-6, with D perhaps matching TRBD1 (6 bases). Germline V CDR1 and CDR2: MNHEY, SMNVEV (reference sequence). This CDR3 spans 16 amino acids. Deletions cut 7 bases from V and 5 bases from J, with 18 bases between. The CDR3 spells CASTFNFRGNNSPLHF. In DNA form, the CDR3 reads TGTGCCAGCACTTTTAATTTCAGGGGCAATAATTCACCCCTCCACTTT.

This clonotype showed up many times. This chain connects TRBV5-1 to TRBJ2-3, with 9 bases lining up with TRBD1. Germline trimming cut 4 bases from V and 2 bases from J; bases unmatched to any gene: 11. Germline CDR1 and CDR2: SGHRS and YFSETQ. The CDR3 spans 17 residues. As DNA, the CDR3 is TGCGCCAGCAGCCCCGGGACAGGGAGTACGGCCACAGATACGCAGTATTTT. This codes for CASSPGTGSTATDTQYF. The complete variable domain, with remaining parts taken from reference TRBV5-1 and TRBJ2-3, reads KAGVTQTPRYLIKTRGQQVTLSCSPISGHRSVSWYQQTPGQGLQFLFEYFSETQRNKGNFPGRFSGRQFSNSRSEMNVSTLELGDSALYLCASSPGTGSTATDTQYFGPGTRLTVL.

This clonotype was detected many times. The chain combines TRBV12-3 or TRBV12-4 with TRBJ2-1, with no clear D. There are 13 residues in the CDR3. Trimming pared 6 bases from V and 0 bases from J, leaving 6 bases between. The CDR3 DNA follows: TGTGCCAGCAGGCTGAGCTCCTACAATGAGCAGTTCTTC. It specifies CASRLSSYNEQFF.

This clonotype has more than one count but fewer than ten. The rearrangement links TRBV7-2 to TRBJ2-5; 7 bases map to TRBD1. This CDR3 region has 14 residues. V lost 2 bases, J lost 4 bases, and 4 bases stayed unmatched. CDR1 is SGHTA and CDR2 is FQGNSA in the germline V gene. In nucleotides, the CDR3 is TGTGCCAGCAGCTTAATGGCAGGGGGAGAGACCCAGTACTTC. This sequence encodes CASSLMAGGETQYF.